Below, 14 T cell receptor beta chains from the same sample are listed, as sequenced in a study of blood T cells in healthy people across ages. The authors ran a second PCR of about 6 to 11 cycles using a sample-barcoded 5' primer and a J-beta primer mix. Via MiXCR, TCRdb re-called the 5' RACE reads, giving one row per CDR3 protein. The table has fewer than 900,000 distinct CDR3 sequences, 49% seen once; the top ten hold roughly a third. The sample taken for sequencing was blood. The receptors were sampled from a woman in her fifties or sixties in good health.

The J gene is TRBJ2-7, the V gene TRBV29-1; the match to TRBD1 covers 8 bases. The CDR3 covers 13 residues. V trimming: 3 bases; J trimming: 3 bases; junction bases outside the gene matches: 4. Germline CDR1 reads SQVTM; CDR2 reads ANQGSEA. The CDR3 sequence: CSVEDREDYEQYF. The DNA of the CDR3 is TGCAGCGTTGAGGACAGGGAGGACTACGAGCAGTACTTC.

V usage is TRBV29-1 and J usage is TRBJ1-2; D ambiguous. In germline, CDR1 is SQVTM, CDR2 ANQGSEA. Trimming removed 4 bases at V and 2 bases at J, with 11 bases between. This CDR3 has 13 amino acids. CDR3 nucleotide sequence: TGCAGCGTTGTGGTGGGAGCGAACTATGGCTACACCTTC. It encodes CSVVVGANYGYTF.

The chain recombines TRBV27 with TRBJ1-2; 9 bases map to TRBD1. The J segment lost 2 bases and the V segment lost 6 bases, leaving 7 bases of the junction unmatched. The germline V gene has CDR1 MNHEY and CDR2 SMNVEV (reference sequence). CDR3 length: 15 residues. Here the CDR3 DNA reads TGTGCCAGCAGAACCCCCGGGACAGGGAACTATGGCTACACCTTC. It encodes CASRTPGTGNYGYTF.

Concerning this clonotype itself: Compared with germline, one end of the junction differs, possibly owing to a read error. The chain has TRBV7-3 and TRBJ2-5; the D gene is possibly TRBD2 (5 bases). The CDR3 covers 13 residues. CDR1 SGHTA and CDR2 FQGTGA come from the germline V gene. The CDR3 here is CANSSLVQETQYF. In DNA, the CDR3 is TGTGCCAACAGCTCACTAGTCCAAGAGACCCAGTACTTC.

The chain is built from TRBV25-1 and TRBJ2-4; 8 bases match TRBD1. Judging by the DNA end, TRBJ2-7 fits better; the J call may be wrong. The CDR3 loop spans 15 amino acids. The germline gives CDR1 MGHDK, CDR2 SYGVNS. For the CDR3, the DNA is TGTGCCAGCAGTGAATGGAGACAGGGGAGGTTCGAGCAGTACTTC. Protein product: CASSEWRQGRFEQYF.

This clonotype was found many times. This rearrangement joins TRBV27 to TRBJ2-5, with 7 positions matching TRBD1. V lost 8 bases and J lost 1; bases outside the gene matches: 7. This CDR3 region has 14 residues. The germline V gene encodes CDR1 MNHEY and CDR2 SMNVEV (reference sequence). The CDR3 DNA is TGTGCCAGCTCAGCGAGGGGGCCCCAAGAGACCCAGTACTTC. It yields the protein CASSARGPQETQYF.

The chain joins TRBV3-1 to TRBJ2-3, with D perhaps TRBD2 (6 bases). V lost 4 bases and J lost 1, with 15 bases in between. The CDR3 has 16 residues. Germline V gene data show CDR1 as LGHDT and CDR2 as YNNKEL (reference sequence). Here the CDR3 reads CASSRSGASGTDTQYF. CDR3 coding DNA: TGTGCCAGCAGCCGGTCCGGGGCTAGCGGCACAGATACGCAGTATTTT.

V usage is TRBV11-2 and J usage is TRBJ2-7; TRBD2 matches at 8 bases. This CDR3 has 14 residues. J lost 6 bases, V lost 1 base, and 5 bases had no gene match. Germline CDR1 SGHAT, CDR2 FQNNGV. In nucleotides, the CDR3 is TGTGCCAGCAGCTTAGGGATTAGCGGGACCGAGCAGTACTTC. It yields the protein CASSLGISGTEQYF.

This clonotype is a singleton in its sample. The chain combines TRBV28 with TRBJ1-2, with unresolved D. V was pared by 5 bases and J by 7 bases, with 23 bases between. The CDR3 extends over 16 amino acids. Germline CDR1 MDHEN, CDR2 SYDVKM. Here the CDR3 DNA reads TGTGCCAGCAGTCCAACTAGGCCTCTGGCCCTAGTTGGCTACACCTTC. This sequence encodes CASSPTRPLALVGYTF.

As regards this clonotype: At one end the junction does not follow the germline gene, possibly because of a read error. J is TRBJ1-2 and V is TRBV18; D remains ambiguous. CDR3 length equals 13 residues. Germline V gene lookup returns CDR1 KGHSH and CDR2 LQKENI. The CDR3 bases are TGTGCCAGCTCACCACCGGCGATCTATGGCTACATCTTC. Encoded protein: CASSPPAIYGYIF.

The chain employs TRBV29-1 and TRBJ2-7; D remains ambiguous. Trimming took off 8 bases at V and 4 bases at J, with 15 bases between the two ends. The V gene's germline CDR1 is SQVTM and CDR2 ANQGSEA. The CDR3 runs 12 residues. The CDR3, as DNA: TGCAGCATAGGGCAGAACTTTTACGAGCAGTACTTC. Protein sequence: CSIGQNFYEQYF.

The chain employs TRBV6-1 and TRBJ2-2; D possibly corresponds to TRBD2 (5 bases). Between the trimmed V and J ends, which lost 8 bases and 5 bases, there was a span of 12 bases. CDR1 is MNHNS, CDR2 SASEGT, per germline. The CDR3 is 13 amino acids. The CDR3 DNA sequence: TGTGCCAGCGGTCTAAGAGGGACCGGGGAGCTGTTTTTT. Amino acid sequence: CASGLRGTGELFF.

This clonotype was recorded at least ten times. The chain couples TRBV28 to TRBJ2-7; D is unclear. The CDR3 contains 10 residues. CDR1 and CDR2 from the germline V gene are MDHEN and SYDVKM. V was clipped by 1 base and J by 5 bases, with 0 bases between them. Written as DNA, the CDR3 is TGTGCCAGCAGTTTATACGAGCAGTACTTC. As protein: CASSLYEQYF.

The V and J genes are TRBV29-1 and TRBJ1-4; 9 positions match TRBD1. The CDR3 runs 15 residues. Germline CDR1 and CDR2: SQVTM and ANQGSEA. V lost 4 bases and J lost 4; bases outside the gene matches: 7. CDR3 amino acids: CSVGVNRGRNEKLFF. The CDR3 bases are TGCAGCGTTGGGGTGAACAGGGGGCGTAATGAAAAACTGTTTTTT. Supplemented by reference TRBV29-1 and TRBJ1-4, the full variable domain reads SAVISQKPSRDICQRGTSLTIQCQVDSQVTMMFWYRQQPGQSLTLIATANQGSEATYESGFVIDKFPISRPNLTFSTLTVSNMSPEDSSIYLCSVGVNRGRNEKLFFGSGTQLSVL.